The 13 T cell receptor beta chains below come from one sample, sequenced in a study of blood T cell repertoires in COVID-19. This table comes from immunoSEQ multiplex PCR, and its TCRdb copy is limited to in-frame clones, with some not included. This table holds roughly 290,000 clones, about 90% found once. Material: PBMCs or T cells enriched from blood (not recorded which). Every receptor here comes from a woman aged 18-30 years with acute COVID-19.

The chain joins TRBV4-1 to TRBJ2-3, with 9 bases identical to TRBD2. The J segment lost 13 bases and the V segment lost 1 base, leaving 3 bases of the junction unmatched. The germline gives CDR1 MGHRA, CDR2 YSYEKL. The CDR3 sequence is 12 residues long. The CDR3 is CASSQGTSVKYF. The DNA for the CDR3 is TGCGCCAGCAGCCAAGGGACTAGCGTTAAGTATTTT.

V gene TRBV7-9 combines with J gene TRBJ2-3; 8 positions agree with TRBD2. The CDR3 consists of 17 residues. CDR1 and CDR2 from the germline V gene are SEHNR and FQNEAQ (reference sequence). Trimming at V came to 1 base and at J to 4 bases, leaving 10 bases not matched to a gene. Here the CDR3 reads CASSLVYPGGISDTQYF. Here the CDR3 DNA reads TGTGCCAGCAGCTTAGTCTATCCGGGAGGGATCTCAGATACGCAGTATTTT. Filled out from reference TRBV7-9 and TRBJ2-3, the complete variable domain reads DTGVSQNPRHKITKRGQNVTFRCDPISEHNRLYWYRQTLGQGPEFLTYFQNEAQLEKSRLLSDRFSAERPKGSFSTLEIQRTEQGDSAMYLCASSLVYPGGISDTQYFGPGTRLTVL.

The chain couples TRBV18 to TRBJ1-6; D perhaps matches TRBD1 (5 bases). The V end was cut by 3 bases, the J end by 6 bases, with 15 bases between. This CDR3 comprises 16 residues. The V gene's germline CDR1 is KGHSH and CDR2 LQKENI. The CDR3 DNA follows: TGTGCCAGCTCACCGATTCGGCAGGGCCCTAATTCACCCCTCCACTTT. This gives the protein CASSPIRQGPNSPLHF.

The chain has TRBV19 and TRBJ1-5, with 9 bases aligning to TRBD1. CDR3 size: 17 residues. Trimming removed 10 bases from V and 0 bases from J; junction bases left unmatched: 13. In germline, CDR1 is LNHDA, CDR2 SQIVND (reference sequence). The CDR3 DNA reads as TGTGCCACCGGAGGACAGGGGTACGTGTATAGCAATCAGCCCCAGCATTTT. Protein product: CATGGQGYVYSNQPQHF.

V is TRBV19 and J is TRBJ2-7, with 10 bases aligning to TRBD1. This CDR3 comprises 15 residues. The germline V gene encodes CDR1 LNHDA and CDR2 SQIVND (reference sequence). V gave up 4 bases and J gave up 5 bases; unmatched junction bases: 8. This CDR3 is CASSNRDRGSHEQYF. CDR3 bases: TGTGCCAGTAGTAATCGGGACAGGGGATCCCACGAGCAGTACTTC.

The chain joins TRBV29-1 to TRBJ2-1; no clear D. The germline V and J ends were trimmed by 4 bases and 4 bases, with 17 bases remaining between them. Germline V lookup: CDR1 SQVTM, CDR2 ANQGSEA. There are 15 residues in the CDR3. CDR3 coding DNA: TGCAGCGTTGGGGTCATAACGGGTTCATACAATGAGCAGTTCTTC. Its protein product is CSVGVITGSYNEQFF.

The J gene is TRBJ2-7, the V gene TRBV7-2, with TRBD2 as a possible D gene (6 bases). Per germline, CDR1 SGHTA and CDR2 FQGNSA. CDR3 length equals 14 residues. The V and J ends lost 8 bases and 4 bases respectively, with 18 bases between them. The CDR3 DNA is TGTGCCAGCGGCAATAGGGACTCCGGTTACGAGCAGTACTTC. This translates into CASGNRDSGYEQYF.

This clone has a single count. This chain joins TRBV27 and TRBJ2-4; a weak D match, TRBD2 (6 bases). Germline CDR1 MNHEY, CDR2 SMNVEV (reference sequence). Trimming shortened V by 7 bases and J by 2 bases, and 18 bases separated the two germline ends. The CDR3 runs 16 residues. Written as DNA, the CDR3 is TGTGCCAGCACCCCGCTGCGGGGAGGTCCCAAAAACATTCAGTACTTC. Translating gives CASTPLRGGPKNIQYF.

Worth noting for this clone: Other DNA sequences of this sample code for an identical CDR3. V is TRBV18 and J is TRBJ2-1, with 7 bases aligning to TRBD1. The CDR3 contains 19 residues. Per germline, CDR1 KGHSH and CDR2 LQKENI. The J segment lost 0 bases and the V segment lost 3 bases, leaving 14 bases of the junction unmatched. The CDR3 DNA follows: TGTGCCAGCTCACCCGGGACAGCCATACTCCTGAGCTCCTACAATGAGCAGTTCTTC. Protein: CASSPGTAILLSSYNEQFF.

This clone occurred once. V is TRBV27 and J is TRBJ2-1; TRBD2 might be the D (5 bases). This CDR3 region has 16 residues. Per the germline V gene, CDR1 is MNHEY and CDR2 is SMNVEV (reference sequence). Deletions cut 1 base from V and 7 bases from J, with 17 bases between. The CDR3 DNA reads TGTGCCAGCAGTTTATGGCTAGCAGTCGGGCGGAATGAGCAGTTCTTC. It encodes CASSLWLAVGRNEQFF.

This clone showed up just a few times. V gene TRBV3-1 (or the pseudogene TRBV3-2) combines with J gene TRBJ1-2; D is unclear. V lost 4 bases and J 7 bases, leaving 19 bases between the germline ends. Germline CDR1 is LGHDT and CDR2 is YNNKEL (reference sequence). The CDR3 has 15 residues. The CDR3 spells CASSPQHSPLSGYTF. DNA of the CDR3: TGTGCCAGCAGCCCGCAACACAGCCCCTTGAGTGGCTACACCTTC.

The V call is TRBV3-1 (or the pseudogene TRBV3-2), the J call TRBJ1-1; D is unresolved. Germline CDR1 reads LGHDT; CDR2 reads YNNKEL (reference sequence). V lost 4 bases, J lost 0 bases, and 6 bases lay in between. This CDR3 has 13 amino acids. CDR3: CASSPVLNTEAFF. The CDR3, as DNA: TGTGCCAGCAGCCCCGTTCTGAACACTGAAGCTTTCTTT.

This clone was seen a single time. CDR3 amino acids: CATYTQEGNTGELFF. CDR3 nucleotides: TGTGCCACCTATACACAGGAGGGGAACACCGGGGAGCTGTTTTTT. The genes are TRBV6-5 and TRBJ2-2; tentatively, D is TRBD2 (6 bases). The CDR3 contains 15 residues. Deletions cut 10 bases from V and 1 base from J, with 16 bases between. Germline loops: CDR1 MNHEY, CDR2 SVGAGI.